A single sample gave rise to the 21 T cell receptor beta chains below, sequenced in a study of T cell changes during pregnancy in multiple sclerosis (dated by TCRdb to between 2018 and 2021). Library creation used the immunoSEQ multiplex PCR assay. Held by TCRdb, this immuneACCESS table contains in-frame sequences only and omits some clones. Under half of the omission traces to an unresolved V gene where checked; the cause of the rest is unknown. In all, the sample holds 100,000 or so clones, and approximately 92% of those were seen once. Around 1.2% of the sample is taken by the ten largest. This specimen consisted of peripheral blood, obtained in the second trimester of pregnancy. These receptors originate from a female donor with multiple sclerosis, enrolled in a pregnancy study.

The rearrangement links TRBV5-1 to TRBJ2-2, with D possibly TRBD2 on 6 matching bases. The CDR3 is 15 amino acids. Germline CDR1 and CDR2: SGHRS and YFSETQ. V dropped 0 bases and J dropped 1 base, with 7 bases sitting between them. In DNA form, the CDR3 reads TGCGCCAGCAGCTTGGGGACTATGAACACCGGGGAGCTGTTTTTT. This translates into CASSLGTMNTGELFF.

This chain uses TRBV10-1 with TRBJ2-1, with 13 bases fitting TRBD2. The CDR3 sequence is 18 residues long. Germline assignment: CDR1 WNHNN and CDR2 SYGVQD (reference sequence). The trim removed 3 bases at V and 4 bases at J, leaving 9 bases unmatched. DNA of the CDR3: TGCGCCAGCAGTGAATACCCCGGACTAGCGGGGGCATACAATGAGCAGTTCTTC. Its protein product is CASSEYPGLAGAYNEQFF.

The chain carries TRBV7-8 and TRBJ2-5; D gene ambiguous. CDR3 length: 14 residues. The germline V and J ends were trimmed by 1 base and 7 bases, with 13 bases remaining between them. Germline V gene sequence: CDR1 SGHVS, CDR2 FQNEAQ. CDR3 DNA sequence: TGTGCCAGCAGCTTAGATAGCTCTATCGGGACCCAGTACTTC. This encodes CASSLDSSIGTQYF.

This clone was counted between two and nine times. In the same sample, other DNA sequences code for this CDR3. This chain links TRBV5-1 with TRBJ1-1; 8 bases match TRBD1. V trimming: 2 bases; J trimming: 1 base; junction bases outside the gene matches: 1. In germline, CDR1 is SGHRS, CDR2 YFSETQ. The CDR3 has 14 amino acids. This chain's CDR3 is CASSFTGGNTEAFF. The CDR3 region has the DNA TGCGCCAGCAGCTTTACAGGGGGGAACACTGAAGCTTTCTTT.

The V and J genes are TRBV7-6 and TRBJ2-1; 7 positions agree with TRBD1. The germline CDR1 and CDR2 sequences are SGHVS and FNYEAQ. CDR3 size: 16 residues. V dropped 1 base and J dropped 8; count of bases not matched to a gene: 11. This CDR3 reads CASSLVWQGDRDEQFF. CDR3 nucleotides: TGTGCCAGCAGCTTAGTTTGGCAGGGGGATAGGGATGAGCAGTTCTTC.

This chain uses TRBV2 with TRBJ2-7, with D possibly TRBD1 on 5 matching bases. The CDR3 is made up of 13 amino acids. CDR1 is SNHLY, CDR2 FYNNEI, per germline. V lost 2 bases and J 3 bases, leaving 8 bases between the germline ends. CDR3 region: CASSETGSYEQYF. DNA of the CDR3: TGTGCCAGCAGTGAAACAGGAAGCTACGAGCAGTACTTC.

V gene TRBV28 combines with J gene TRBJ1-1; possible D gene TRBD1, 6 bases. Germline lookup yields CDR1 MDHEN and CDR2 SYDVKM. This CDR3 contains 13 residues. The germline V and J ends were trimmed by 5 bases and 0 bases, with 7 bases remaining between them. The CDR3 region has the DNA TGTGCCAGCAGTCGACAGGTGAACACTGAAGCTTTCTTT. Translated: CASSRQVNTEAFF.

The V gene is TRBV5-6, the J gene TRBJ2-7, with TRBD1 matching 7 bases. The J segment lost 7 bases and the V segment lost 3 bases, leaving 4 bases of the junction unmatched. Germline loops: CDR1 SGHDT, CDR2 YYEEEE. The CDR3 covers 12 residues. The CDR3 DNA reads TGTGCCAGCAGCTCCGGGACAGCAGAGCAGTACTTC. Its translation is CASSSGTAEQYF. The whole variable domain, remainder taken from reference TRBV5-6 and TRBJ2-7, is DAGVTQSPTHLIKTRGQQVTLRCSPKSGHDTVSWYQQALGQGPQFIFQYYEEEERQRGNFPDRFSGHQFPNYSSELNVNALLLGDSALYLCASSSGTAEQYFGPGTRLTVT.

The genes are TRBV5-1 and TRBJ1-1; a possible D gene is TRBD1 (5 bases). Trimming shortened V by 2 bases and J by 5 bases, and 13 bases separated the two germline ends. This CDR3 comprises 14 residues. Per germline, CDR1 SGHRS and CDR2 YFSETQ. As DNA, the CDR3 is TGCGCCAGCAGCTTAGGAAGGGGTGGAACTGAAGCTTTCTTT. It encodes CASSLGRGGTEAFF.

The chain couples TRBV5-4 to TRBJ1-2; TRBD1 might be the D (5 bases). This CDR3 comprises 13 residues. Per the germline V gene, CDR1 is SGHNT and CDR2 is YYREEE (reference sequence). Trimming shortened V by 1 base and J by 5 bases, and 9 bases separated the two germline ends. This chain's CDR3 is CASSLRQGYGYTF. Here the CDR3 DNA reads TGTGCCAGCAGCTTGCGGCAGGGTTATGGCTACACCTTC.

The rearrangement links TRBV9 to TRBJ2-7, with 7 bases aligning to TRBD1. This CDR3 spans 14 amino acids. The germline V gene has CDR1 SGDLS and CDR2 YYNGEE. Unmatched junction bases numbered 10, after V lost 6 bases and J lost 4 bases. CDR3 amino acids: CASTPGQDFYEQYF. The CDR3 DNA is TGTGCCAGCACCCCCGGACAGGACTTTTACGAGCAGTACTTC. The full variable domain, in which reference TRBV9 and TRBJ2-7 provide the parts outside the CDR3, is DSGVTQTPKHLITATGQRVTLRCSPRSGDLSVYWYQQSLDQGLQFLIQYYNGEERAKGNILERFSAQQFPDLHSELNLSSLELGDSALYFCASTPGQDFYEQYFGPGTRLTVT.

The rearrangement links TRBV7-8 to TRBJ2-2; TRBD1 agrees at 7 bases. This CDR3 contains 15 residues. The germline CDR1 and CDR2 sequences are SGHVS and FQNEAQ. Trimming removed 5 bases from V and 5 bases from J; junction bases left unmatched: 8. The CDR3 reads CASSPNRGGTGELFF. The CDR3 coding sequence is TGTGCCAGCAGCCCGAACAGGGGTGGGACCGGGGAGCTGTTTTTT.

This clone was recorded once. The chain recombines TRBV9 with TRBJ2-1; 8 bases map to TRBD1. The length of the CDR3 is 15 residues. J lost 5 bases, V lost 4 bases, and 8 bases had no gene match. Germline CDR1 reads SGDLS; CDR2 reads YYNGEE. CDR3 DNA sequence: TGTGCCAGCAGCCCAAGGACAGGGTATGACAATGAGCAGTTCTTC. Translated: CASSPRTGYDNEQFF.

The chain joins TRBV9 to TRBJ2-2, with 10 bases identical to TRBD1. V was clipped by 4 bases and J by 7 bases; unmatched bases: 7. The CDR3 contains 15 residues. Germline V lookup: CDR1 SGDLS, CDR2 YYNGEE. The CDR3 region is CASSHRDRGGGELFF. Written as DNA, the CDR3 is TGTGCCAGCAGCCACCGGGACAGGGGTGGCGGGGAGCTGTTTTTT.

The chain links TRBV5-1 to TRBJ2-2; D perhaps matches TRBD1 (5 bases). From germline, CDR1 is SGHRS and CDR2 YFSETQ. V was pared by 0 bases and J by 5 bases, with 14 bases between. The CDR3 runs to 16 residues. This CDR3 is CASSLGQGLWTGELFF. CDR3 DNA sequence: TGCGCCAGCAGCTTGGGGCAGGGCCTGTGGACCGGGGAGCTGTTTTTT.

CDR3 DNA sequence: TGCACCTACAGAACAGGGGCCCCGGGTGAGGCCCAGTACTTC. Protein: CTYRTGAPGEAQYF. V is TRBV1 and J is TRBJ2-5; TRBD1, as called in the table, went unchecked against the DNA. TRBV1 is shown as a pseudogene. The CDR3 sequence is 14 residues long.

CDR3 in DNA: TGTGCCAGCAGCTTAGCGTCAGGGTGGGCCGGGGAGCTGTTTTTT. Its translation: CASSLASGWAGELFF. The chain joins TRBV7-6 to TRBJ2-2; D may be TRBD1 (5 bases). Trimming took 0 bases from V and 6 from J, leaving 11 bases between them. This CDR3 has 15 amino acids. From germline, CDR1 is SGHVS and CDR2 FNYEAQ.

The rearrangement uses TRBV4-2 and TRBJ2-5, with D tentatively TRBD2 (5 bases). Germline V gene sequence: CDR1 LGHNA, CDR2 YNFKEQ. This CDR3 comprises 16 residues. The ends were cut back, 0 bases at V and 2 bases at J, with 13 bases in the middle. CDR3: CASSQDSGYGQETQYF. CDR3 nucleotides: TGTGCCAGCAGCCAAGATTCGGGGTATGGGCAAGAGACCCAGTACTTC.

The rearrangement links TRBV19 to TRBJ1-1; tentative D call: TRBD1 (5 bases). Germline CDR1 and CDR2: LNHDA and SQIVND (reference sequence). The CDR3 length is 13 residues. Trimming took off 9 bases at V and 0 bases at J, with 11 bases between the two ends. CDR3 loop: CASALQVNTEAFF. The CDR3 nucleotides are TGTGCCAGCGCCTTACAGGTGAACACTGAAGCTTTCTTT.

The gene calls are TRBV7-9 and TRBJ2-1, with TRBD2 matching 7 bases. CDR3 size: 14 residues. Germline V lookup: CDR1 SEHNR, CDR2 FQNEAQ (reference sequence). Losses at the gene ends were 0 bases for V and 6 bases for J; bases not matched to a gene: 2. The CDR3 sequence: CASSLAGGVNEQFF. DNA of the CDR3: TGTGCCAGCAGCTTAGCGGGAGGGGTCAATGAGCAGTTCTTC.

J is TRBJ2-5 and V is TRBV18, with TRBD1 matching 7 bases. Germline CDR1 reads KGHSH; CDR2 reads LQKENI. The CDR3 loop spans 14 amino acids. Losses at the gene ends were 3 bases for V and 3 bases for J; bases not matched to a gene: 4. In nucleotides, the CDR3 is TGTGCCAGCTCACCTGGACAGGCCGAAGAGACCCAGTACTTC. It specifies CASSPGQAEETQYF.